Given below is one T cell receptor beta chain in context. Profiling relied on immunoSEQ multiplex PCR, and the TCRdb table lists in-frame clones only, not all of them. This table holds about 34,000 clones, around nine tenths found once. This specimen comes from a study of regulatory dendritic cells for organ transplantation. The germline V gene has CDR1 SEHNR and CDR2 FQNEAQ (reference sequence). Trimming cost V 1 base and J 1 base, with 13 bases left between them. The CDR3 is 16 residues long. The chain employs TRBV7-9 and TRBJ1-1; weak D call: TRBD1 (5 bases). This sequence was found in a human donor in good health. The sequenced sample was naive CD4+ T cells from blood. As to subset: CD45RA+ naive T cells. CDR3 amino acids: CASSLGAGRGNTEAFF. The CDR3, as DNA: TGTGCCAGCAGCTTAGGGGCCGGGAGGGGGAACACTGAAGCTTTCTTT.